These T cell receptor beta chains were read from a single sample in a study of CXCR3-negative and CXCR3-positive naive CD8 T cells. TCRdb reprocessed the 5' RACE reads; each CDR3 protein has one entry and no DNA is given. The record lists about 89,000 distinct CDR3 sequences, of which the ten most abundant hold 0.53%. The sample comprised naive CXCR3+ CD8+ T cells from blood. These receptors were collected from a human donor in good health. Some clones in this sample may be carry-over from other donors' samples. Both conserved end residues are part of each CDR3.

j_call v_call cdr3_aa
TRBJ2-2 TRBV5-1 CASSSGQKNTGELFF
TRBJ1-5 TRBV6-1 CASDMDAGPQPQHF
TRBJ2-2 TRBV28 CASSTGYTGELFF
TRBJ2-1 TRBV14 CASSQAPWNEQFF
TRBJ2-6 TRBV5-5 CASSFRDRVSGANVLTF
TRBJ2-7 TRBV27 CASSPRTVWEQYF
TRBJ2-5 TRBV6-2/TRBV6-3 CASSPRWGREEETQYF
TRBJ2-3 TRBV10-3 CAVERGAGDTQYF
TRBJ2-7 TRBV15 CATSTRLAGNYEQYF
TRBJ2-7 TRBV7-8 CASSFGTSPAYEQYF
TRBJ2-1 TRBV15 CATSTFYNEQFF
TRBJ2-2 TRBV7-2 CASSSLRTGIPSNTGELFF
TRBJ2-3 TRBV23-1 CASSHGARLAGTDTQYF
TRBJ2-2 TRBV12-3/TRBV12-4 CASRPGTDTGELFF
TRBJ1-5 TRBV20-1 CSVFNYSNQPQHF
TRBJ2-1 TRBV28 CASTLRGNEQFF
TRBJ2-7 TRBV5-1 CASSLDWLYEQYF
TRBJ2-7 TRBV28 CASGRDSYEQYF
TRBJ2-6 TRBV28 CASTGTVLANVLTF
TRBJ2-6 TRBV29-1 CSVEIGANVLTF
TRBJ2-7 TRBV20-1 CSAGLSAGGPYEQYF
TRBJ1-1 TRBV9 CASSVVEYTEAFF
TRBJ1-1 TRBV12-3/TRBV12-4 CASSFPGDTTNTEAFF
TRBJ2-7 TRBV29-1 CSVWVQDRVTPYEQYF
TRBJ2-2 TRBV7-3 CASSLTGQDYLEDTGELFF
TRBJ2-7 TRBV29-1 CSVGDGDYEQYF
TRBJ2-7 TRBV7-2 CASSLKQGGGYEQYF
TRBJ2-1 TRBV5-1 CASSQNEKTGTLSYNEQFF